The subject of this entry is one T cell receptor (beta chain). The antigen is unknown. The CDR3 length is 13 residues. Germline CDR1 is SGHDN and CDR2 is FVKESK. V lost 1 base, J lost 2 bases, and 5 bases lay in between. PCR used 60 Vbeta primers and 13 Jbeta primers. Sequencing used immunoSEQ multiplex PCR; TCRdb keeps in-frame clones, though not all of them. The sample includes about 87,000 clones, around 68% seen only once; the top ten take around 20%. The sample is drawn from a study of cytomegalovirus exposure and HLA in healthy donors. The study's findings and limits: A later analysis linked around 15,000 TCR beta sequences to HLA alleles at 0.05 false discovery rate. Highly shared variants forming one cluster were likely a sequencing artifact.

The J gene is TRBJ1-1, the V gene TRBV14; D uncertain. The sample comprised PBMCs. This receptor was taken from a man younger than 45 in good health and CMV-seropositive. The CDR3 loop reads CASSQGSNTEAFF. Written as DNA, the CDR3 is TGTGCCAGCAGCCAAGGTAGCAACACTGAAGCTTTCTTT.